The 23 T cell receptor beta chains reported below all come from one sample, sequenced in a study of cytomegalovirus exposure and HLA in healthy donors. Vbeta (60) and Jbeta (13) primers were used in the PCR. The assay was immunoSEQ multiplex PCR, and TCRdb's table has in-frame clones only and misses some. This sample's table has 110,000 to 150,000 clones. The specimen sequenced was PBMCs. The receptors shown here come from a male donor in good health and CMV-seronegative.

CDR3 sequence reads: CASKAGANNEQFF. The CDR3 nucleotides are TGTGCCAGTAAGGCAGGGGCTAACAATGAGCAGTTCTTC. This sequence joins TRBV6-1 and TRBJ2-1, with D perhaps TRBD1 (6 bases). The CDR3 is 13 amino acids. V was pared by 9 bases and J by 5 bases, with 14 bases between. The germline gives CDR1 MNHNS, CDR2 SASEGT.

This chain connects TRBV9 to TRBJ2-7, with 10 bases aligning to TRBD2. V was pared by 2 bases and J by 10 bases, with 6 bases of the junction left unmatched. The CDR3 has 13 amino acids. Germline-derived CDR1 and CDR2 are SGDLS and YYNGEE. The CDR3 reads CASSVGTSGTQYF. The CDR3 DNA follows: TGTGCCAGCAGCGTGGGAACTAGCGGGACTCAGTACTTC.

The V gene is TRBV5-6, the J gene TRBJ2-1; 7 bases agree with TRBD1. This CDR3 is built from 16 residues. Germline CDR1 reads SGHDT; CDR2 reads YYEEEE. The trim removed 0 bases at V and 5 bases at J, leaving 8 bases unmatched. The CDR3 nucleotides are TGTGCCAGCAGCTTGGTAGGGACAGTGAATGACAATGAGCAGTTCTTC. Protein sequence: CASSLVGTVNDNEQFF.

V gene TRBV10-3 combines with J gene TRBJ2-7; maybe TRBD1 (6 bases). CDR1 is ENHRY and CDR2 is SYGVKD in the germline V gene. The CDR3 totals 14 residues. Trimming removed 6 bases at V and 0 bases at J, with 12 bases between. The CDR3 region has the DNA TGTGCCATCAGACCACAGGGAATCTCCTACGAGCAGTACTTC. Translated, it gives CAIRPQGISYEQYF.

The rearrangement uses TRBV7-8 and TRBJ2-1, with TRBD2 identical over 11 bases. Per the germline V gene, CDR1 is SGHVS and CDR2 is FQNEAQ. The V and J ends lost 5 bases and 2 bases, in that order; junction bases with no gene match: 11. The CDR3 extends over 18 amino acids. This chain's CDR3 is CASSTRASSGRTYNEQFF. The CDR3 nucleotides are TGTGCCAGCAGCACACGGGCTTCTAGCGGGAGGACCTACAATGAGCAGTTCTTC.

V usage is TRBV5-1 and J usage is TRBJ2-2, with TRBD1 identical over 12 bases. The CDR3 covers 16 residues. Trimming at V came to 4 bases and at J to 4 bases, leaving 5 bases not matched to a gene. Germline V gives CDR1 SGHRS, CDR2 YFSETQ. The chain's CDR3 is CASSGDRGQVTGELFF. DNA for the CDR3: TGCGCCAGCAGCGGGGACAGGGGGCAGGTCACCGGGGAGCTGTTTTTT.

The J gene is TRBJ2-7, the V gene TRBV6-1; TRBD2 aligns across 9 bases. This CDR3 is built from 17 residues. Trimming took 2 bases from V and 4 from J; bases not matched to a gene: 12. Germline loops: CDR1 MNHNS, CDR2 SASEGT. The CDR3 sequence: CASSEMPPGLALYEQYF. The CDR3 nucleotides read TGTGCCAGCAGTGAAATGCCACCGGGACTAGCCTTATACGAGCAGTACTTC.

The J gene is TRBJ1-2, the V gene TRBV2; 7 bases agree with TRBD1. The CDR3 has 14 residues. Germline V lookup: CDR1 SNHLY, CDR2 FYNNEI. With 6 bases clipped from V and 3 bases from J, the junction kept 7 bases outside the gene matches. The CDR3 nucleotides are TGTGCCAGCAGGAGCCGGGACAGATACTATGGCTACACCTTC. Its protein is CASRSRDRYYGYTF. The full variable domain, with the rest looked up from reference TRBV2 and TRBJ1-2, is EPEVTQTPSHQVTQMGQEVILRCVPISNHLYFYWYRQILGQKVEFLVSFYNNEISEKSEIFDDQFSVERPDGSNFTLKIRSTKLEDSAMYFCASRSRDRYYGYTFGSGTRLTVV.

The chain combines TRBV19 with TRBJ1-2; the D is unclear. V lost 6 bases and J lost 5, with 10 bases in between. Per the germline V gene, CDR1 is LNHDA and CDR2 is SQIVND (reference sequence). The CDR3 consists of 12 residues. CDR3 amino acids: CASSPMSYGYTF. In nucleotides, the CDR3 is TGTGCCAGTAGCCCAATGTCATATGGCTACACCTTC. Full variable domain (missing parts from reference TRBV19 and TRBJ1-2): DGGITQSPKYLFRKEGQNVTLSCEQNLNHDAMYWYRQDPGQGLRLIYYSQIVNDFQKGDIAEGYSVSREKKESFPLTVTSAQKNPTAFYLCASSPMSYGYTFGSGTRLTVV.

The V call is TRBV29-1, the J call TRBJ2-1; 8 bases line up with TRBD2. J gave up 5 bases and V 2 bases, and 11 bases lay outside the gene matches. Germline values: CDR1 SQVTM, CDR2 ANQGSEA. This CDR3 contains 16 residues. CDR3 amino acids: CSVEFAGGRRDNEQFF. As DNA, the CDR3 is TGCAGCGTTGAATTTGCGGGCGGGAGGAGAGACAATGAGCAGTTCTTC.

J is TRBJ1-2 and V is TRBV30; no firm D call. The CDR3 extends over 12 amino acids. Germline CDR1 GTSNPN, CDR2 SVGIG (reference sequence). The V gene lost 2 bases and the J gene lost 2 bases, with 6 bases spanning the gap. CDR3 coding DNA: TGTGCCTGGAGTTACAGCAACTATGGCTACACCTTC. Encoded protein: CAWSYSNYGYTF.

The rearrangement links TRBV29-1 to TRBJ1-2, with TRBD1 matching 8 bases. Germline lookup yields CDR1 SQVTM and CDR2 ANQGSEA. V gave up 5 bases and J gave up 5 bases; unmatched junction bases: 13. The CDR3 totals 15 residues. The CDR3 here is CSVQGLETGGYGYTF. CDR3 nucleotide sequence: TGCAGCGTTCAGGGTCTGGAAACAGGGGGATATGGCTACACCTTC.

The gene calls are TRBV25-1 and TRBJ2-4; 7 bases are shared with TRBD1. Germline CDR1 reads MGHDK; CDR2 reads SYGVNS. The CDR3 sequence is 14 residues long. V dropped 7 bases and J dropped 5; count of bases not matched to a gene: 8. CDR3 in amino acids: CASTPTGFQNIQYF. In DNA, the CDR3 is TGTGCCAGCACCCCGACAGGGTTCCAAAACATTCAGTACTTC.

The rearrangement uses TRBV11-1 and TRBJ2-2; no firm D call. The CDR3 has 13 amino acids. V was clipped by 6 bases and J by 6 bases, with 11 bases between them. Germline V gene sequence: CDR1 SGHAT, CDR2 FQDESV (reference sequence). CDR3 bases: TGTGCCAGCAGTCCGTCCGCGGCCGGGGAGCTGTTTTTT. Translation gives CASSPSAAGELFF.

The chain recombines TRBV7-8 with TRBJ1-6, with D unresolved. V was trimmed by 6 bases and J by 5 bases, leaving 11 bases between them. Germline V gene sequence: CDR1 SGHVS, CDR2 FQNEAQ. The CDR3 has 14 residues. CDR3 sequence reads: CASSPQADNSPLHF. In DNA form, the CDR3 reads TGTGCCAGCAGTCCCCAGGCTGATAATTCACCCCTCCACTTT.

The chain recombines TRBV4-3 with TRBJ2-7; D is ambiguous. From germline, CDR1 is LGHNA and CDR2 YSLEER. The CDR3 covers 13 residues. Trimming stripped 1 base from V and 1 base from J, with 5 bases between. CDR3: CASSQGRSYEQYF. CDR3 nucleotides: TGCGCCAGCAGCCAAGGGCGGTCCTACGAGCAGTACTTC.

The chain has TRBV7-8 and TRBJ2-7, with TRBD2 matching 10 bases. Germline V lookup: CDR1 SGHVS, CDR2 FQNEAQ. V shed 5 bases and J 2 bases; nucleotides not matched to a gene: 12. The CDR3 extends over 17 amino acids. The CDR3 nucleotides read TGTGCCAGCAGCCTAGTAGCGGGAGGCCAGAGGGCCTACGAGCAGTACTTC. Its protein product is CASSLVAGGQRAYEQYF.

This chain connects TRBV9 to TRBJ1-3; 7 bases are a match to TRBD1. Germline V gene data show CDR1 as SGDLS and CDR2 as YYNGEE. Germline trimming cut 3 bases from V and 1 base from J; bases unmatched to any gene: 4. The CDR3 runs 15 residues. The CDR3 DNA sequence: TGTGCCAGCAGCGCCGACAGGGTTTCTGGAAACACCATATATTTT. It yields the protein CASSADRVSGNTIYF.

V gene TRBV5-1 combines with J gene TRBJ1-2, with D hard to call. Germline lookup yields CDR1 SGHRS and CDR2 YFSETQ. Trimming took off 0 bases at V and 8 bases at J, with 11 bases between the two ends. This CDR3 is built from 13 residues. The CDR3 is CASSLGFIGGYTF. The CDR3 DNA follows: TGCGCCAGCAGCTTGGGATTTATCGGGGGCTACACCTTC.

About this clone: This same CDR3 is encoded by further DNA sequences in the sample. This chain uses TRBV6-5 with TRBJ1-1, with D tentatively TRBD1 (5 bases). The length of the CDR3 is 13 residues. In germline, CDR1 is MNHEY, CDR2 SVGAGI. V was shortened by 4 bases and J by 3 bases, with 9 bases between the two germline ends. This chain's CDR3 is CASSFGGDTEAFF. The CDR3 region has the DNA TGTGCCAGCAGTTTCGGGGGAGACACTGAAGCTTTCTTT.

The chain recombines TRBV7-2 with TRBJ1-2; a possible D gene is TRBD1 (6 bases). CDR1 is SGHTA, CDR2 FQGNSA, per germline. This CDR3 has 15 amino acids. The V end was cut by 5 bases, the J end by 4 bases, with 17 bases between. CDR3 amino acids: CASSTSMQGIYGYTF. In nucleotides, the CDR3 is TGTGCCAGCAGCACAAGTATGCAGGGGATCTATGGCTACACCTTC.

The genes are TRBV5-1 and TRBJ2-7; the match to TRBD1 covers 9 bases. Losses at the gene ends were 7 bases for V and 5 bases for J; bases not matched to a gene: 4. Germline CDR1 and CDR2: SGHRS and YFSETQ. The CDR3 length is 12 residues. CDR3 nucleotide sequence: TGCGCCAGCGGGACAGGGAACCACGAGCAGTACTTC. Its protein product is CASGTGNHEQYF.

The CDR3 loop is CAWSVQGSDTQYF. For the CDR3, the DNA is TGTGCCTGGAGTGTCCAGGGGTCGGATACGCAGTATTTT. The J gene is TRBJ2-3, the V gene TRBV30, with TRBD1 as a possible D gene (6 bases). Looked up from germline, CDR1 is GTSNPN and CDR2 is SVGIG (reference sequence). V lost 0 bases to trimming and J lost 6 bases, with 10 bases between them. The CDR3 has 13 amino acids. The full variable domain, with the rest looked up from reference TRBV30 and TRBJ2-3, is SQTIHQWPATLVQPVGSPLSLECTVEGTSNPNLYWYRQAAGRGLQLLFYSVGIGQISSEVPQNLSASRPQDRQFILSSKKLLLSDSGFYLCAWSVQGSDTQYFGPGTRLTVL.